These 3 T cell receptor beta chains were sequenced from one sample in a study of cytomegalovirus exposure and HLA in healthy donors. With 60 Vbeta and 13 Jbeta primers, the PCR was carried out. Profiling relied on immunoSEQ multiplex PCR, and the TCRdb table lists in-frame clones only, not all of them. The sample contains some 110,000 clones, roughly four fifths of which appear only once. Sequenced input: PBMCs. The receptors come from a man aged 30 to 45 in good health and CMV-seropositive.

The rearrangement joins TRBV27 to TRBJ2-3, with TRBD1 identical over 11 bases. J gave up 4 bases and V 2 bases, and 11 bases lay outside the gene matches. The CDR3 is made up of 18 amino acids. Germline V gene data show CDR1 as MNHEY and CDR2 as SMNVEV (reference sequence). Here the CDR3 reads CASSLAAGTGGFPDTQYF. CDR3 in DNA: TGTGCCAGCAGTTTAGCCGCAGGGACAGGGGGTTTCCCAGATACGCAGTATTTT.

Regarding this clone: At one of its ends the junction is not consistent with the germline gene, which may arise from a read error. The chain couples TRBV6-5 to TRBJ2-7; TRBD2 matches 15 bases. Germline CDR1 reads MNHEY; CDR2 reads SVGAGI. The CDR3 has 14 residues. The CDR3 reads CASSYSGLAGGPEF. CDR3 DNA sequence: TGTGCCAGCAGTTACTCCGGACTAGCGGGGGGGCCGGAGTTC.

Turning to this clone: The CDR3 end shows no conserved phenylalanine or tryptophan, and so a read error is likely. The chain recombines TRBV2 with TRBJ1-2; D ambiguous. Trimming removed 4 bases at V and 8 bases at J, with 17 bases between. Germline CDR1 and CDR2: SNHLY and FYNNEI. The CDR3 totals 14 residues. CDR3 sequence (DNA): TGTGCCAGCAGTGTCTACGATCTGGTGGGAGGCTACACCCTC. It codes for CASSVYDLVGGYTL.